This T cell receptor (beta chain) was captured in a study of blood T cells in healthy people across ages. The V end lost 1 base, the J end lost 8 bases, and 8 bases lay between the germline ends. This CDR3 is built from 11 residues. Germline values: CDR1 GTSNPN, CDR2 SVGIG (reference sequence). Overall study results and limits: In older individuals, TCR beta diversity per million T cells was lower, falling roughly linearly with age. CMV status of donors was not determined, possibly confounding expanded clonotype changes.

This clonotype has a handful of counts. What it binds is not known. A second PCR of 7 to 11 cycles used a sample-barcoded 5' primer and a J-beta primer mix. Each CDR3 protein gets one entry after TCRdb re-called the 5' RACE reads with MiXCR. The sample has 1 million to 1.2 million distinct CDR3 sequences; 35% to 40% are singletons. This chain links TRBV30 with TRBJ1-2, with unresolved D. Sequenced sample: blood. This TCR was sampled from a man aged 18 to 30 in good health. CDR3 sequence: CAWSDSIGYTF. DNA of the CDR3: TGTGCCTGGAGTGATTCAATAGGCTACACCTTC.